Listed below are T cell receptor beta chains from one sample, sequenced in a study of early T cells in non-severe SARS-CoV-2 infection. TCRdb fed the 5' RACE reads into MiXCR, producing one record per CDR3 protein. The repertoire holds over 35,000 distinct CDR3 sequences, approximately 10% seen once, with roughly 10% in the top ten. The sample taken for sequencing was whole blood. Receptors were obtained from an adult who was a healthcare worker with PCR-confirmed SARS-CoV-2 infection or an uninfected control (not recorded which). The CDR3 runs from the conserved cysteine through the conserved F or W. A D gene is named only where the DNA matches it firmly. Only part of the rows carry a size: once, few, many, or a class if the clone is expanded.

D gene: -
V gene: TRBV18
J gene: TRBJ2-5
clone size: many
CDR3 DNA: TGTGCCAGCTCACCTGAAGCACAGTCAGAGACCCAGTACTTC
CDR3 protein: CASSPEAQSETQYF

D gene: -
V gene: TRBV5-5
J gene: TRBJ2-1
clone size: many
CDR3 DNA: TGTGCCAGCAGCACTCCAGGTGCTGAGCAGTTCTTC
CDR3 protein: CASSTPGAEQFF

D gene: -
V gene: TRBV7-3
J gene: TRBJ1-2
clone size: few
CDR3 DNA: TGTGCCAGCAGCTTAGAGGGAAGTAACTATGGCTACACCTTC
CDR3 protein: CASSLEGSNYGYTF

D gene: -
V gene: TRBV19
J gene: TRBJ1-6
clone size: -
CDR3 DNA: TGTGCCAGTAGTATGGACAGTTCACCCCTCCACTTT
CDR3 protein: CASSMDSSPLHF

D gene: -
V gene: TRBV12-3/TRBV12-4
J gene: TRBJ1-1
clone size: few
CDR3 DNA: TGTGCCAGCAGACGGGGGACAAGCACTGAAGCTTTCTTT
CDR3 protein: CASRRGTSTEAFF

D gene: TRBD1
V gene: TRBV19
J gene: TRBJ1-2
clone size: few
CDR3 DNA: TGTGCCAGTAGTATCGGACAGGGGCGCGGCTATGGCTACACCTTC
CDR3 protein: CASSIGQGRGYGYTF

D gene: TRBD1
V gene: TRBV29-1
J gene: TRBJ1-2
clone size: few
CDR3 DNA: TGCAGCGTCATATACACAGGGGGATATGGCTACACCTTC
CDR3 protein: CSVIYTGGYGYTF

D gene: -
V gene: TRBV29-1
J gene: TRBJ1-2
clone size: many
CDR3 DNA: TGCAGCGGCGGGACCGGCTTTGAGGGCTACACCTTC
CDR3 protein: CSGGTGFEGYTF

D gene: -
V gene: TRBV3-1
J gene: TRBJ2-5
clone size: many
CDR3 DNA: TGTGCCAGCAGCCAAGACCCAGGGCCTCGAGAGACCCAGTACTTC
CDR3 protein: CASSQDPGPRETQYF

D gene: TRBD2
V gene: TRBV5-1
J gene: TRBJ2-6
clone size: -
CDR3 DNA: TGCGCCAGCAGCTTATCTAGCGGGGGGCCGTTGTCTGGGGCCAACGTCCTGACTTTC
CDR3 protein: CASSLSSGGPLSGANVLTF

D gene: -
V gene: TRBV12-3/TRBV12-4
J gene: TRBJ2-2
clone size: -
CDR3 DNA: TGTGCCAGCAGTTTAACAGGGCTCACCGGGGAGCTGTTTTTT
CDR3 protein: CASSLTGLTGELFF

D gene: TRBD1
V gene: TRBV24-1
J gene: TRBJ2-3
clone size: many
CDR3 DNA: TGTGCCACCAGTGACCCTGGACAGGGGGTTACAGATACGCAGTATTTT
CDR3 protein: CATSDPGQGVTDTQYF

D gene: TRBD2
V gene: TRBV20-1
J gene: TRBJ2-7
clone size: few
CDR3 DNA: TGCAGCTGGAAACTAGCGGGGGGGCTTGAGCAGTACTTC
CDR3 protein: CSWKLAGGLEQYF

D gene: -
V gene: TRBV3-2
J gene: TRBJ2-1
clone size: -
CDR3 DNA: TGTGCCAGCAGCCGCCGGGGCAATGAGCAGTTCTTC
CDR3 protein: CASSRRGNEQFF

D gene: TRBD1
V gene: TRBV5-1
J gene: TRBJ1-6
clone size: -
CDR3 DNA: TGCGCCAGCAGCTGGGAGGGGGCTCGGACTCCACCCCTCCACTTT
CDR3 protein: CASSWEGARTPPLHF

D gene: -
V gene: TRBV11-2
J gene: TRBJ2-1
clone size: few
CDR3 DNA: TGTGCCAGCAGTCATGGGGCGGCCTTGCAGTTCTTC
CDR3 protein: CASSHGAALQFF